These 8 T cell receptor beta chains share one sample of origin, sequenced in a study of cytomegalovirus exposure and HLA in healthy donors (dated by TCRdb to about 2017). The protocol used for the library was the immunoSEQ multiplex PCR assay. This immuneACCESS table, as held by TCRdb, lists in-frame sequences with V and J called but not all clones. Of the missing ones, under half trace to an unresolved V gene in checked studies; the others have no known cause. Counted in this sample were fewer than 200,000 clones; 65% to 90% of them appeared once. 2% to 2.5% of the sample goes to the ten largest clones. Sequences were obtained from PBMCs. The origin of the receptors is a woman between 18 and 30 years old in good health and CMV-seronegative.

This chain links TRBV18 with TRBJ2-2; 12 bases are shared with TRBD2. The CDR3 length is 19 residues. CDR1 and CDR2 (germline): KGHSH, LQKENI. V trimming: 3 bases; J trimming: 0 bases; junction bases outside the gene matches: 8. CDR3 nucleotides: TGTGCCAGCTCACCGACAGAAGGGACTAGCGGGTCGAACACCGGGGAGCTGTTTTTT. Residues: CASSPTEGTSGSNTGELFF.

The rearrangement uses TRBV7-9 and TRBJ2-7, with D tentatively TRBD1 (5 bases). Germline-derived CDR1 and CDR2 are SEHNR and FQNEAQ (reference sequence). Trimming took off 4 bases at V and 3 bases at J, with 16 bases between the two ends. The CDR3 totals 15 residues. CDR3 region: CASSYPQGNRYEQYF. In nucleotides, the CDR3 is TGTGCCAGCAGCTACCCTCAGGGCAACCGCTACGAGCAGTACTTC.

The chain joins TRBV14 to TRBJ2-7, with 8 bases identical to TRBD1. Germline CDR1 SGHDN, CDR2 FVKESK. Trimming removed 1 base from V and 4 bases from J; junction bases left unmatched: 3. This CDR3 is built from 14 residues. CDR3 sequence (DNA): TGTGCCAGCAGCCAAGTGGGGGACAGGTACGAGCAGTACTTC. It translates to CASSQVGDRYEQYF. Full variable domain (remainder filled in from reference TRBV14 and TRBJ2-7): EAGVTQFPSHSVIEKGQTVTLRCDPISGHDNLYWYRRVMGKEIKFLLHFVKESKQDESGMPNNRFLAERTGGTYSTLKVQPAELEDSGVYFCASSQVGDRYEQYFGPGTRLTVT.

The table lists this clone with a count of one. The rearrangement joins TRBV29-1 to TRBJ2-5, with 8 bases fitting TRBD2. Germline CDR1 is SQVTM and CDR2 is ANQGSEA. J lost 3 bases, V lost 0 bases, and 3 bases had no gene match. The CDR3 contains 14 residues. Here the CDR3 DNA reads TGCAGCGTTGAAGACCGGGGGGGGAAAGAGACCCAGTACTTC. Its translation: CSVEDRGGKETQYF.

The chain is built from TRBV4-2 and TRBJ1-5; 7 bases fit TRBD1. Germline CDR1 is LGHNA and CDR2 is YNFKEQ. Trimming cost V 1 base and J 0 bases; bases outside gene matches: 15. The CDR3 covers 20 residues. This chain's CDR3 is CASSQGDRVGGVYSNQPQHF. CDR3 nucleotide sequence: TGTGCCAGCAGCCAAGGCGACAGGGTCGGAGGGGTTTATAGCAATCAGCCCCAGCATTTT.

The chain combines TRBV27 with TRBJ2-5; weak D call: TRBD2 (6 bases). Looked up from germline, CDR1 is MNHEY and CDR2 is SMNVEV (reference sequence). This CDR3 region has 13 residues. With 5 bases removed from V and 5 bases from J, the gap between germline ends came to 12 bases. The CDR3 region has the DNA TGTGCCAGCAGTCGGTCGGGGGACGAGACCCAGTACTTC. Translating gives CASSRSGDETQYF.

This clone was picked up one time. V gene TRBV11-2 combines with J gene TRBJ2-7, with 8 bases that match TRBD1. After removal of 5 bases from V and 4 bases from J, the junction contained 10 bases not matched to a gene. Germline V CDR1 and CDR2: SGHAT, FQNNGV. The CDR3 extends over 15 amino acids. DNA of the CDR3: TGTGCCAGCAGCGTCGGACAGGGCCAGGGGTACGAGCAGTACTTC. This encodes CASSVGQGQGYEQYF.

V and J are TRBV29-1 and TRBJ2-1, with TRBD1 matching 11 bases. V was clipped by 7 bases and J by 7 bases; unmatched bases: 3. Per germline, CDR1 SQVTM and CDR2 ANQGSEA. The CDR3 loop spans 12 amino acids. The CDR3 DNA sequence: TGCAGCGCAGGGACAGGGGGGAATGAGCAGTTCTTC. Encoded protein: CSAGTGGNEQFF.